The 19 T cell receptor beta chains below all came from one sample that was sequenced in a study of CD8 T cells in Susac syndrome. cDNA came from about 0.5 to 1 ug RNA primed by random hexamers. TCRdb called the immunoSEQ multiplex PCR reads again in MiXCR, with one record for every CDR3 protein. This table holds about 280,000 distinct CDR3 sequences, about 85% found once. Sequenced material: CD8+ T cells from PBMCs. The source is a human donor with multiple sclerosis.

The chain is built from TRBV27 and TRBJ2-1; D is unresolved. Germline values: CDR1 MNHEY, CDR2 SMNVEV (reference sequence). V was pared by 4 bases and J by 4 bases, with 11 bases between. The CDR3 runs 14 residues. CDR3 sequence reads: CASSYKDVYNEQFF. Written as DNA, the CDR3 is TGTGCCAGCAGTTACAAGGATGTTTACAATGAGCAGTTCTTC.

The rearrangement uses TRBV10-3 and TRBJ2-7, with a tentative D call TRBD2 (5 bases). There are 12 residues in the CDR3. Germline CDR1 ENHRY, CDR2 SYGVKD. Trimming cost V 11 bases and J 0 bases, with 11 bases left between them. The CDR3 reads CAGSEDSYEQYF. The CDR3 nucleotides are TGTGCCGGTTCGGAGGACTCCTACGAGCAGTACTTC.

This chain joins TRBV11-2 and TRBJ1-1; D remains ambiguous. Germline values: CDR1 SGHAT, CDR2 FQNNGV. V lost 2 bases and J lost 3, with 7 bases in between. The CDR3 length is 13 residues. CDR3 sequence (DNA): TGTGCCAGCAGCTTATGGGGAGACACTGAAGCTTTCTTT. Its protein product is CASSLWGDTEAFF.

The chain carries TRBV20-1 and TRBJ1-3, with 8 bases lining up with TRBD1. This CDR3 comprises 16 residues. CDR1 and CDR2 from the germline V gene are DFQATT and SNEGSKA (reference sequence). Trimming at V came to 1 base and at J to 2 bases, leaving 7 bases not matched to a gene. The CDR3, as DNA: TGCAGTGCTAGAGTCCTCGGACAGGGAGCTGGAAACACCATATATTTT. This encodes CSARVLGQGAGNTIYF.

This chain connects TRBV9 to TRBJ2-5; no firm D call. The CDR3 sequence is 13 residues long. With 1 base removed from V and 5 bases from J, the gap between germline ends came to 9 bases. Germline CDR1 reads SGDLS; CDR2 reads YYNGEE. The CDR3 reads CASSVQGWETQYF. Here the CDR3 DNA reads TGTGCCAGCAGCGTACAAGGGTGGGAGACCCAGTACTTC.

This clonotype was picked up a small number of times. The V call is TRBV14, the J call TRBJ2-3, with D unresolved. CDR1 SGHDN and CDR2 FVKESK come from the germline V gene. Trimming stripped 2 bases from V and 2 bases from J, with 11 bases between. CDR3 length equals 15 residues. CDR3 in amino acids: CASSQRAGNTDTQYF. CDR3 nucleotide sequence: TGTGCCAGCAGCCAACGGGCAGGAAACACAGATACGCAGTATTTT.

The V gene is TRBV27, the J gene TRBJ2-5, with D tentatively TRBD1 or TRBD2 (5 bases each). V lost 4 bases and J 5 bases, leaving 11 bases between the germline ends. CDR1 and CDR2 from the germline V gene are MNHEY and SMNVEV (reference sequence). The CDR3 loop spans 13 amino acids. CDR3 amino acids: CASSSWDRETQYF. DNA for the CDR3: TGTGCCAGCAGTTCGTGGGACCGGGAGACCCAGTACTTC.

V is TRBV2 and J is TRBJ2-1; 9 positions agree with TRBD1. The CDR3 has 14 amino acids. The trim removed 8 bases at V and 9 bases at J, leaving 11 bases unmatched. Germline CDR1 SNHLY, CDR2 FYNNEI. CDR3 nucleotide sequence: TGTGCCAGCTATACCGGGACAGGGCGGGCTGAGCAGTTCTTC. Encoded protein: CASYTGTGRAEQFF.

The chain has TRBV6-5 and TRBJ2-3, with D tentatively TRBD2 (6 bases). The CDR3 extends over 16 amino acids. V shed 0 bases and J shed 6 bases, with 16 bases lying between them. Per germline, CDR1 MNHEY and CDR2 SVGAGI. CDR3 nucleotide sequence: TGTGCCAGCAGTTACTCAGTTCTGACTCGGGGGGATACGCAGTATTTT. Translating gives CASSYSVLTRGDTQYF.

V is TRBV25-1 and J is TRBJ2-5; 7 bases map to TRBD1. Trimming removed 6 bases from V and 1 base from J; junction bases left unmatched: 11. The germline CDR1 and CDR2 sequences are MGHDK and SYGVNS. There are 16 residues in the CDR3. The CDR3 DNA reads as TGTGCCAGCAGATCGACCGGGACAGCACTCCAAGAGACCCAGTACTTC. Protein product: CASRSTGTALQETQYF.

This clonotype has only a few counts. CDR3 residues: CASSLQDRGRLQYQETQYF. CDR3 sequence (DNA): TGTGCCAGCAGCTTACAAGACAGGGGCCGACTACAGTACCAAGAGACCCAGTACTTC. The chain has TRBV7-9 and TRBJ2-5; 8 positions match TRBD1. The V segment lost 2 bases and the J segment 0 bases; nucleotides outside the gene matches: 14. This CDR3 is 19 amino acids long. In germline, CDR1 is SEHNR, CDR2 FQNEAQ (reference sequence).

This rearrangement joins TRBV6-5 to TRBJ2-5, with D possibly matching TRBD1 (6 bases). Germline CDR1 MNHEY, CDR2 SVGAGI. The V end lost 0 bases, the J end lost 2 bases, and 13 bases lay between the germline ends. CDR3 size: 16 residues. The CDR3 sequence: CASSYSARGFQETQYF. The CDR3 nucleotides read TGTGCCAGCAGTTACTCAGCCAGGGGTTTTCAAGAGACCCAGTACTTC.

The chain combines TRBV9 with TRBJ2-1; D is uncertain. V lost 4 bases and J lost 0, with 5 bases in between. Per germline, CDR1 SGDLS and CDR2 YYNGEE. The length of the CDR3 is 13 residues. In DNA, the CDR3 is TGTGCCAGCAGCTCCAACTCCTACAATGAGCAGTTCTTC. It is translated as CASSSNSYNEQFF.

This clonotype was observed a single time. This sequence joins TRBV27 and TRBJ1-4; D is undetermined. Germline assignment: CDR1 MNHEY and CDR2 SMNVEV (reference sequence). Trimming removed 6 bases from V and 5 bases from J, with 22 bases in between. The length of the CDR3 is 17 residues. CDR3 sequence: CASSSERPRRLNEKLFF. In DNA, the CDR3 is TGTGCCAGCAGCTCGGAGAGGCCACGTCGATTGAATGAAAAACTGTTTTTT.

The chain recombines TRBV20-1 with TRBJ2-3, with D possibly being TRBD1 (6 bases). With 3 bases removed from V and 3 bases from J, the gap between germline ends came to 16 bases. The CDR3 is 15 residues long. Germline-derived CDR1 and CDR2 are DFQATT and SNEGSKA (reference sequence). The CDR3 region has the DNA TGCAGTGCTAGGATCAGTAGGGACAATACAGATACGCAGTATTTT. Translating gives CSARISRDNTDTQYF.

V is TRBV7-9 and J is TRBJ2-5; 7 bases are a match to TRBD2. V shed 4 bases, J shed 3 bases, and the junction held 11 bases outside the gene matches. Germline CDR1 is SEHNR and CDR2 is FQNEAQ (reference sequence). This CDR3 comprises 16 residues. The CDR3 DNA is TGTGCCAGCAGCTACGGCAGGGAGGGCGCTAAAGAGACCCAGTACTTC. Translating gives CASSYGREGAKETQYF. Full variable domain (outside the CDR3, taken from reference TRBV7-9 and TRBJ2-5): DTGVSQNPRHKITKRGQNVTFRCDPISEHNRLYWYRQTLGQGPEFLTYFQNEAQLEKSRLLSDRFSAERPKGSFSTLEIQRTEQGDSAMYLCASSYGREGAKETQYFGPGTRLLVL.

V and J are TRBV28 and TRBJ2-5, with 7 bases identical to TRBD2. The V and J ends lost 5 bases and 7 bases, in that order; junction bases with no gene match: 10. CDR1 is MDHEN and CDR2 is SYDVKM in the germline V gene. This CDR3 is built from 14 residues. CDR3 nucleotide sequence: TGTGCCAGCAGTCTTACTTGGGAGGGCGGGACCCAGTACTTC. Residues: CASSLTWEGGTQYF.

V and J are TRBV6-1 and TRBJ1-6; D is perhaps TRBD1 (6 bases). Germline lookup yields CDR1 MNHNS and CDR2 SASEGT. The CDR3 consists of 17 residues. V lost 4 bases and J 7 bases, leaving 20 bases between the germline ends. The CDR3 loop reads CASSAPRGAGVNSPLHF. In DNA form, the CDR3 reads TGTGCCAGCAGTGCACCGAGGGGGGCCGGTGTCAATTCACCCCTCCACTTT.

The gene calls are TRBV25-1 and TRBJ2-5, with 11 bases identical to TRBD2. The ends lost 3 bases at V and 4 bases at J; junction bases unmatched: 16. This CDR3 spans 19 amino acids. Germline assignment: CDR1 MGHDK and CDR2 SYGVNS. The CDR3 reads CASSDTGTSGPWGGETQYF. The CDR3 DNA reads TGTGCCAGCAGTGACACCGGGACTAGCGGCCCCTGGGGCGGAGAGACCCAGTACTTC.